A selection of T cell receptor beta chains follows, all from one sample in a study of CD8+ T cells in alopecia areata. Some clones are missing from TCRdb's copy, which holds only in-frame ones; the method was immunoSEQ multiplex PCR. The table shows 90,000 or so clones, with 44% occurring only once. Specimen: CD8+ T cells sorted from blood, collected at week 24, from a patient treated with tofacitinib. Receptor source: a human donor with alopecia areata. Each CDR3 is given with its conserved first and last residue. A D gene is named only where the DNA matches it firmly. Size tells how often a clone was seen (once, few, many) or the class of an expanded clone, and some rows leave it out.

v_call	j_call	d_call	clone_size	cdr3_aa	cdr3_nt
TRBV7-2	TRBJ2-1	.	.	CASSLGVTGDIRQFF	TGTGCCAGCAGCTTAGGGGTTACGGGGGACATTAGGCAGTTCTTC
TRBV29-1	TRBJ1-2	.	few	CSVETPGYGYTF	TGCAGCGTTGAAACCCCAGGCTATGGCTACACCTTC
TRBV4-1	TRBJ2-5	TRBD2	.	CASSQEVAGGPGETQYF	TGCGCCAGCAGCCAAGAGGTAGCGGGAGGGCCGGGGGAGACCCAGTACTTC
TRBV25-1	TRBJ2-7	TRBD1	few	CASSEWTGAEQYF	TGTGCCAGCAGTGAATGGACAGGGGCCGAGCAGTACTTC
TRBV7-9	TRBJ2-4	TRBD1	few	CASSPPEGAPKNIQYF	TGTGCCAGCAGCCCCCCCGAGGGGGCACCCAAAAACATTCAGTACTTC
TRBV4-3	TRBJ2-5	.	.	CASSQGRGEQYF	TGCGCCAGCAGCCAAGGGAGGGGTGAGCAGTACTTC
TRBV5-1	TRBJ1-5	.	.	CASSLAGDSNQPQHF	TGCGCCAGCAGCTTGGCAGGGGACAGCAATCAGCCCCAGCATTTT
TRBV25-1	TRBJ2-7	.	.	CASSPGLEQYF	TGTGCCAGCAGTCCGGGACTGGAGCAGTACTTC
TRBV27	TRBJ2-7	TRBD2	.	CASTPGGYGLEQYF	TGTGCCAGCACCCCCGGGGGGTACGGCCTCGAGCAGTACTTC
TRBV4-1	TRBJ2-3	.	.	CASSQGRTDTQYF	TGCGCCAGCAGCCAAGGCCGCACAGATACGCAGTATTTT
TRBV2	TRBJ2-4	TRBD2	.	CASEGGPIRVQYF	TGTGCCAGCGAGGGAGGGCCGATCAGGGTTCAGTACTTC
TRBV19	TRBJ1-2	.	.	CASTLDGIYGYTF	TGTGCCAGTACCCTGGACGGCATCTATGGCTACACCTTC
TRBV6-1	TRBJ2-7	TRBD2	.	CASSESPSGTYEQYF	TGTGCCAGCAGTGAATCCCCTAGCGGGACGTACGAGCAGTACTTC
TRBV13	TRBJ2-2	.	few	CASSLGQAGELFF	TGTGCCAGCAGCTTAGGGCAGGCCGGGGAGCTGTTTTTT
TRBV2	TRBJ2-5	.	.	CASSEVVSETQYF	TGTGCCAGCAGTGAAGTAGTTTCGGAGACCCAGTACTTC
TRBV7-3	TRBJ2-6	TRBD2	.	CASSALAGFSGANVLTF	TGTGCCAGCAGCGCGCTAGCGGGGTTCTCTGGGGCCAACGTCCTGACTTTC
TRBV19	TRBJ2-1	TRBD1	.	CASSIGDREADEQFF	TGTGCCAGTAGTATAGGGGACAGGGAAGCCGATGAGCAGTTCTTC
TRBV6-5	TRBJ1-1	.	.	CASTSGGRTEAFF	TGTGCCAGCACCTCGGGGGGAAGGACTGAAGCTTTCTTT
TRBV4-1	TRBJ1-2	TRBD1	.	CASSQLDRGLDGYTF	TGCGCCAGCAGCCAACTAGACAGGGGGCTCGATGGCTACACCTTC
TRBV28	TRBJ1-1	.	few	CASRLGGTEAFF	TGTGCCAGCAGGTTGGGTGGCACTGAAGCTTTCTTT
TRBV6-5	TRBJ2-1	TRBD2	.	CASSPGTSGYNEQFF	TGTGCCAGCAGTCCCGGGACTAGCGGATACAATGAGCAGTTCTTC
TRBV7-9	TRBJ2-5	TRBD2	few	CASSPREGRQETQYF	TGTGCCAGCAGCCCTCGGGAGGGTCGGCAAGAGACCCAGTACTTC
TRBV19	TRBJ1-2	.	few	CASSILPGGSDGYTF	TGTGCCAGTAGTATTCTCCCTGGGGGCTCCGATGGCTACACCTTC
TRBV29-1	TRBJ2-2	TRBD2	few	CSVPAGYTGELFF	TGCAGCGTTCCAGCGGGATACACCGGGGAGCTGTTTTTT
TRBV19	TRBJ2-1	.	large	CASSIFGEDNEQFF	TGTGCCAGTAGTATATTCGGTGAGGACAATGAGCAGTTCTTC
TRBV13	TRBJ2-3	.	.	CASSFSGGDTQYF	TGTGCCAGCAGCTTCTCAGGGGGGGATACGCAGTATTTT
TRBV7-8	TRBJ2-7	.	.	CASSHDPYEQYF	TGTGCCAGCAGCCACGACCCCTACGAGCAGTACTTC
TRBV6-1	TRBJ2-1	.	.	CASSVAYNEQFF	TGTGCCAGCAGTGTGGCCTACAATGAGCAGTTCTTC
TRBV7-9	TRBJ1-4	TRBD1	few	CASSFPRDRVPEKLFF	TGTGCCAGCAGCTTCCCCCGGGACAGGGTACCGGAAAAACTGTTTTTT
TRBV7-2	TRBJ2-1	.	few	CASSARGDNEQFF	TGTGCCAGCAGCGCTAGGGGGGACAATGAGCAGTTCTTC
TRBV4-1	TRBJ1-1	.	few	CASSQVRGPNTEAFF	TGCGCCAGCAGCCAAGTAAGGGGCCCGAACACTGAAGCTTTCTTT
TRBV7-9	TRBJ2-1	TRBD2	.	CASSQLAGGNEQFF	TGTGCCAGCAGCCAACTAGCGGGAGGTAATGAGCAGTTCTTC
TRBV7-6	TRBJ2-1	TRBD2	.	CASSPAGGFYEQFF	TGTGCCAGCAGCCCTGCGGGGGGCTTCTATGAGCAGTTCTTC
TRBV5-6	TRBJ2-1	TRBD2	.	CASSLGSSGRFYNEQFF	TGTGCCAGCAGCTTGGGGTCTAGCGGGAGGTTCTACAATGAGCAGTTCTTC
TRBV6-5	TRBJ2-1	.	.	CASSYSGAYNEQFF	TGTGCCAGCAGTTACTCGGGAGCCTACAATGAGCAGTTCTTC
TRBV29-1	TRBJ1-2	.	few	CSSWNNYGYTF	TGCAGCAGCTGGAATAACTATGGCTACACCTTC
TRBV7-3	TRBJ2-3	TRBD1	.	CASSSTGASTDTQYF	TGTGCCAGCAGCTCCACAGGGGCGAGCACAGATACGCAGTATTTT
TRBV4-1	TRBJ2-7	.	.	CASSRSRDEQYF	TGCGCCAGCAGCCGGAGTCGGGACGAGCAGTACTTC
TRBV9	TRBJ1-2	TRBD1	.	CASSVGVGQGLANYGYTF	TGTGCCAGCAGCGTAGGGGTGGGACAGGGGTTGGCTAACTATGGCTACACCTTC
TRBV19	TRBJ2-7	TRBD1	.	CASSIIPDRVGYEQYF	TGTGCCAGTAGTATAATCCCGGACAGGGTGGGATACGAGCAGTACTTC
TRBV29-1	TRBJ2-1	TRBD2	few	CSVEDLGGGAYNEQFF	TGCAGCGTTGAAGATCTCGGGGGAGGGGCCTACAATGAGCAGTTCTTC
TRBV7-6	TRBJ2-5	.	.	CASSSPEYQETQYF	TGTGCCAGCAGCTCCCCGGAGTACCAAGAGACCCAGTACTTC
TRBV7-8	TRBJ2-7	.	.	CASSLVATRASYEQYF	TGTGCCAGCAGCTTAGTAGCGACTAGGGCCTCCTACGAGCAGTACTTC
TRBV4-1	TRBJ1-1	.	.	CASRSNPGIKTEAFF	TGCGCCAGCAGGTCAAACCCAGGGATTAAGACTGAAGCTTTCTTT
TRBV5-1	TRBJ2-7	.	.	CASRDAYEQYF	TGCGCCAGCAGGGATGCCTACGAGCAGTACTTC
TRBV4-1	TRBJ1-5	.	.	CASSQRESNQPQHF	TGCGCCAGCAGCCAAAGGGAGAGCAATCAGCCCCAGCATTTT
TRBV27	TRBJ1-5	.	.	CASSLSVDNQPQHF	TGTGCCAGCAGTTTATCCGTGGACAATCAGCCCCAGCATTTT
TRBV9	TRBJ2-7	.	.	CASSVDPGSAEQYF	TGTGCCAGCAGCGTAGACCCCGGTTCCGCCGAGCAGTACTTC
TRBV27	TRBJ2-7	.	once	CASSYRRSYEQYF	TGTGCCAGCAGTTATCGGCGGTCTTACGAGCAGTACTTC